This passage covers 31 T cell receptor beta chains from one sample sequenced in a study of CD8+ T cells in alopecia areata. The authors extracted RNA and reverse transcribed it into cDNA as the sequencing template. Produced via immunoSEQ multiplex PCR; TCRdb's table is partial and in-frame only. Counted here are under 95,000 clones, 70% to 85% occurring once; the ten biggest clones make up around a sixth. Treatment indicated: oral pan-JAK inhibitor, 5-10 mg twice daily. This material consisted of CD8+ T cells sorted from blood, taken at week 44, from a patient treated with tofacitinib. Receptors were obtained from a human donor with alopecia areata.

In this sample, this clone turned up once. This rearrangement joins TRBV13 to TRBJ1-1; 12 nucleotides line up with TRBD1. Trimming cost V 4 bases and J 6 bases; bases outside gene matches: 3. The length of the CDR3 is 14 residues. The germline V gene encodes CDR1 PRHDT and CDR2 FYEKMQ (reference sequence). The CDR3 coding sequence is TGTGCCAGCAGCTATGGGACAGGGGGCCCTGAAGCTTTCTTT. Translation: CASSYGTGGPEAFF.

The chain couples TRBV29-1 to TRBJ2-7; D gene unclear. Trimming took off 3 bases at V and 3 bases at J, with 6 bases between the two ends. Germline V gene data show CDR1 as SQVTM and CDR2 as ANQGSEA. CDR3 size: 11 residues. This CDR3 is CSVEFSYEQYF. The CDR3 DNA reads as TGCAGCGTTGAGTTCAGCTACGAGCAGTACTTC.

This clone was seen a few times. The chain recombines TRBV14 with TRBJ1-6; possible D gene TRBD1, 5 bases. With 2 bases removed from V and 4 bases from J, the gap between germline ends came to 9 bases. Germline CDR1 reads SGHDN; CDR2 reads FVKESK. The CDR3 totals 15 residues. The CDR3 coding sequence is TGTGCCAGCAGCCAAAAGGGACGGTATAATTCACCCCTCCACTTT. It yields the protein CASSQKGRYNSPLHF. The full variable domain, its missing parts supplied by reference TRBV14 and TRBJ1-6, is EAGVTQFPSHSVIEKGQTVTLRCDPISGHDNLYWYRRVMGKEIKFLLHFVKESKQDESGMPNNRFLAERTGGTYSTLKVQPAELEDSGVYFCASSQKGRYNSPLHFGNGTRLTVT.

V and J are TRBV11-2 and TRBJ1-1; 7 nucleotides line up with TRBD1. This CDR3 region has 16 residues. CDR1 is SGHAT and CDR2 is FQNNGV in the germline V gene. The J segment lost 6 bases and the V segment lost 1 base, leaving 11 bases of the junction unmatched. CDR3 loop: CASSLARTGPLAEAFF. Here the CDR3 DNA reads TGTGCCAGCAGCTTAGCTCGGACAGGTCCCTTAGCTGAAGCTTTCTTT. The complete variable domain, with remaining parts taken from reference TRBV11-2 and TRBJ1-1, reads EAGVAQSPRYKIIEKRQSVAFWCNPISGHATLYWYQQILGQGPKLLIQFQNNGVVDDSQLPKDRFSAERLKGVDSTLKIQPAKLEDSAVYLCASSLARTGPLAEAFFGQGTRLTVV.

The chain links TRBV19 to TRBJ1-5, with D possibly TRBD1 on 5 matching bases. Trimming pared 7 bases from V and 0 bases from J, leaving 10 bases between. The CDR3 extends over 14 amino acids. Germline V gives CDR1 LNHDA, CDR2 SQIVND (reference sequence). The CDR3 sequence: CASTSTDSNQPQHF. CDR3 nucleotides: TGTGCCAGTACCTCGACAGATAGCAATCAGCCCCAGCATTTT.

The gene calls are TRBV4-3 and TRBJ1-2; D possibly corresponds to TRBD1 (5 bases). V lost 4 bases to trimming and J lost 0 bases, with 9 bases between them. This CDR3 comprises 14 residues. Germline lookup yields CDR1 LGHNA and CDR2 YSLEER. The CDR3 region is CASSPGLSNYGYTF. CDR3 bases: TGCGCCAGCAGCCCGGGACTTTCTAACTATGGCTACACCTTC.

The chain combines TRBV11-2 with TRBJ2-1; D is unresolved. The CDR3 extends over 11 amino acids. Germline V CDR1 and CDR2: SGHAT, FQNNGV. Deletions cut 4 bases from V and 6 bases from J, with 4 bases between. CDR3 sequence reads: CASSSGNEQFF. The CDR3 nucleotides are TGTGCCAGCAGCTCCGGCAATGAGCAGTTCTTC.

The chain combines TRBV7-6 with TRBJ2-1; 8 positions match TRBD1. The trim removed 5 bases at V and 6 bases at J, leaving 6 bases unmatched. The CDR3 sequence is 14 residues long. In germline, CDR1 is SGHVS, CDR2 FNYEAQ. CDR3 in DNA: TGTGCCAGCAGCGGCCGGACAGGGCTCAATGAGCAGTTCTTC. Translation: CASSGRTGLNEQFF.

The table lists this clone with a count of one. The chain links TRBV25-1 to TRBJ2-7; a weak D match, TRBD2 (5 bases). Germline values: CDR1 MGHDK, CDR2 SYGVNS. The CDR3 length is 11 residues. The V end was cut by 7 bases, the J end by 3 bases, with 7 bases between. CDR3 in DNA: TGTGCCAGCAAGGCGGGCTACGAGCAGTACTTC. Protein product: CASKAGYEQYF.

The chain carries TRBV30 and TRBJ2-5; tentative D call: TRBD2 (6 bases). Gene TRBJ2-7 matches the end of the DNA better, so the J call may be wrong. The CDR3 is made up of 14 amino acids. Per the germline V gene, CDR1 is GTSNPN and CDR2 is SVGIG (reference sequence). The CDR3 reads CAWSRGLGEYEQYF. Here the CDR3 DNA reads TGTGCCTGGAGTCGGGGGTTGGGGGAGTACGAGCAGTACTTC.

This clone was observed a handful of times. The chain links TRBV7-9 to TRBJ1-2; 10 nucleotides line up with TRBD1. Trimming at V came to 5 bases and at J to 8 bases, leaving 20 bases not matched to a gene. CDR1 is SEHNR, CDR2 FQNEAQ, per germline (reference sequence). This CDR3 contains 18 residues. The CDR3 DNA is TGTGCCAGCAGCCCACAGCCGGGACAGGGGTCCCTACTTCGAGGCTACACCTTC. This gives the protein CASSPQPGQGSLLRGYTF.

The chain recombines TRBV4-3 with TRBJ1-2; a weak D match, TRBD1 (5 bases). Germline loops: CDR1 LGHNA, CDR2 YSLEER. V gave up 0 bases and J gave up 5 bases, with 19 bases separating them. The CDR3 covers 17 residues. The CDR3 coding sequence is TGCGCCAGCAGCCAAGATGGGGGTAGGGCCCCTGGGTATGGCTACACCTTC. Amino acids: CASSQDGGRAPGYGYTF.

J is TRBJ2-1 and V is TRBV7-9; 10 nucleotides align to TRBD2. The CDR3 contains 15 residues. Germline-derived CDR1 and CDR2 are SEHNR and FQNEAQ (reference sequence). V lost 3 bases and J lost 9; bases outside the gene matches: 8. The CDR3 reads CASSFGTSATGEQFF. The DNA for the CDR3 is TGTGCCAGCAGCTTCGGGACTAGCGCCACCGGTGAGCAGTTCTTC.

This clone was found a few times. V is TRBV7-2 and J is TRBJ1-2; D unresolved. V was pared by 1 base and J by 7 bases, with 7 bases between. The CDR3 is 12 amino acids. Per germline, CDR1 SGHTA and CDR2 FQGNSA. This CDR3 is CASSLDGIGYTF. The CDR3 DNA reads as TGTGCCAGCAGCTTAGATGGGATTGGCTACACCTTC.

The CDR3 region is CASSERVHEQFF. For the CDR3, the DNA is TGTGCCAGCAGCGAGAGGGTCCATGAGCAGTTCTTC. The V call is TRBV7-6, the J call TRBJ2-1; D perhaps matches TRBD2 (5 bases). The CDR3 runs to 12 residues. Germline V gene sequence: CDR1 SGHVS, CDR2 FNYEAQ. Trimming pared 5 bases from V and 8 bases from J, leaving 10 bases between.

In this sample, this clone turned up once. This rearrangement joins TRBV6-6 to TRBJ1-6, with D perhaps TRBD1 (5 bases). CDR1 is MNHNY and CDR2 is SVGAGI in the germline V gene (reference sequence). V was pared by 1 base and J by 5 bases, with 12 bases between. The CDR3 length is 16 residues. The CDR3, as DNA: TGTGCCAGCAGTTACTGGCAGGGAGGTGATAATTCACCCCTCCACTTT. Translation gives CASSYWQGGDNSPLHF.

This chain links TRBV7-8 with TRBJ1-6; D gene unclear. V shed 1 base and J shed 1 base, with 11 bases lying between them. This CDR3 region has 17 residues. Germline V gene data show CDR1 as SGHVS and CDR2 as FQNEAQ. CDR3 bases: TGTGCCAGCAGCTTAGGGGGAATGATATCCTATAATTCACCCCTCCACTTT. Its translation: CASSLGGMISYNSPLHF.

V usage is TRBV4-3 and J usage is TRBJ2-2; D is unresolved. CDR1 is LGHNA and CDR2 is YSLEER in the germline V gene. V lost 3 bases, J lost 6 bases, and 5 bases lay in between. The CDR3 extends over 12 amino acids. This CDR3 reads CASSQVAGELFF. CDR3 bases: TGCGCCAGCAGCCAGGTGGCCGGGGAGCTGTTTTTT.

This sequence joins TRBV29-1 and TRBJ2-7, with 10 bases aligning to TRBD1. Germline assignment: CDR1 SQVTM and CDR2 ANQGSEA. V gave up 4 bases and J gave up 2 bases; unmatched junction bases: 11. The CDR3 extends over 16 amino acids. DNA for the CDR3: TGCAGCGTTGGTGGGGACAGGGGTGGGAAAACCTACGAGCAGTACTTC. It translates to CSVGGDRGGKTYEQYF.

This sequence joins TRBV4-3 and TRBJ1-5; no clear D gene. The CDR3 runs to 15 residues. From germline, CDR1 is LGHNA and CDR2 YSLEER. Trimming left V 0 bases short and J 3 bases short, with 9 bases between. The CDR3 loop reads CASSQEWESNQPQHF. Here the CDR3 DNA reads TGCGCCAGCAGCCAAGAGTGGGAGTCCAATCAGCCCCAGCATTTT.

The CDR3 loop reads CASSLFPLSVGLDTQYF. CDR3 sequence (DNA): TGCGCCAGCAGCTTGTTCCCGCTCTCAGTCGGTCTAGATACGCAGTATTTT. The rearrangement uses TRBV5-1 and TRBJ2-3; no firm D call. With 1 base removed from V and 5 bases from J, the gap between germline ends came to 20 bases. This CDR3 has 17 residues. Germline CDR1 and CDR2: SGHRS and YFSETQ. Filled out from reference TRBV5-1 and TRBJ2-3, the complete variable domain reads KAGVTQTPRYLIKTRGQQVTLSCSPISGHRSVSWYQQTPGQGLQFLFEYFSETQRNKGNFPGRFSGRQFSNSRSEMNVSTLELGDSALYLCASSLFPLSVGLDTQYFGPGTRLTVL.

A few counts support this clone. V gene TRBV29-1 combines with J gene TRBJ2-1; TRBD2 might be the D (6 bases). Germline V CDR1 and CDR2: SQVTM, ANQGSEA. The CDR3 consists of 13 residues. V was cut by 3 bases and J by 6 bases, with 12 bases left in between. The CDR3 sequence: CSVDRGLLNEQFF. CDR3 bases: TGCAGCGTTGACCGGGGACTCCTCAATGAGCAGTTCTTC.

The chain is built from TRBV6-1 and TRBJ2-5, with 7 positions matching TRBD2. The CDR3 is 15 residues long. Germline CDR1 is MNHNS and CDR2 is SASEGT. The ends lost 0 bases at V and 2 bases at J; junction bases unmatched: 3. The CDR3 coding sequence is TGTGCCAGCAGTGAAGCGCAGGGAGGGCAAGAGACCCAGTACTTC. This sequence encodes CASSEAQGGQETQYF.

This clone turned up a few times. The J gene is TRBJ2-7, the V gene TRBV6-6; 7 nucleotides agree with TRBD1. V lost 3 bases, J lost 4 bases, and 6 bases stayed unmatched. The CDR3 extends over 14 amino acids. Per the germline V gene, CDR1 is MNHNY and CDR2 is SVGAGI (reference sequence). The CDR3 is CASSYDRVAYEQYF. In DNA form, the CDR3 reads TGTGCCAGCAGTTATGACAGGGTAGCATACGAGCAGTACTTC.

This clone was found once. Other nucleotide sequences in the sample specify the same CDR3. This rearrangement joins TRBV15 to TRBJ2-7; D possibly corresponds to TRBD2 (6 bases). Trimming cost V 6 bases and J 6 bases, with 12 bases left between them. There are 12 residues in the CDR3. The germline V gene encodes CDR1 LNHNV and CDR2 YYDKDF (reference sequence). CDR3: CATSGGEGEQYF. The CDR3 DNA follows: TGTGCCACCAGTGGAGGGGAAGGCGAGCAGTACTTC.

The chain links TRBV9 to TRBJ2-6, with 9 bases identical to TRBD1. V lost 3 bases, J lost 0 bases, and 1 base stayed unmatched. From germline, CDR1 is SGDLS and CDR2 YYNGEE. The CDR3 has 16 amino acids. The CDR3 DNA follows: TGTGCCAGCAGCGGGGACAGGGACTCTGGGGCCAACGTCCTGACTTTC. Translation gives CASSGDRDSGANVLTF.

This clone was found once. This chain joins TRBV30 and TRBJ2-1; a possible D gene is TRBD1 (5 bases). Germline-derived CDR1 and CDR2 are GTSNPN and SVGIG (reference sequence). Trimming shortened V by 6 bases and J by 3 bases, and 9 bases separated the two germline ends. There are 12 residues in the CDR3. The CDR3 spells CACLDNYNEQFF. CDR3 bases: TGTGCCTGCCTGGACAACTACAATGAGCAGTTCTTC.

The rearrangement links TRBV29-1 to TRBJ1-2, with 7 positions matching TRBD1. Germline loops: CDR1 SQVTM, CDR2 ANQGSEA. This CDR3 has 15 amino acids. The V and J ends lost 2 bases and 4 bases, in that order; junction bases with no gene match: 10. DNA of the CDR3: TGCAGCGTTGAATTTCGGGACAGCACCTTCTATGGCTACACCTTC. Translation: CSVEFRDSTFYGYTF.

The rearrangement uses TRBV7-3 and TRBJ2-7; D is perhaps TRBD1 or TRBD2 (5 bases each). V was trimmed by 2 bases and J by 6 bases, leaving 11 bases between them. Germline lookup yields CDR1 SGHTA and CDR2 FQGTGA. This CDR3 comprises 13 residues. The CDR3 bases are TGTGCCAGCAGCTTATATCGGGGCGGCGAGCAGTACTTC. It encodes CASSLYRGGEQYF.

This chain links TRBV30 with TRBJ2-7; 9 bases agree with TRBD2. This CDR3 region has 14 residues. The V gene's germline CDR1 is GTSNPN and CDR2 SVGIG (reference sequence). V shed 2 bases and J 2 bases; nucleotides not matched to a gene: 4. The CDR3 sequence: CAWSRASGAYEQYF. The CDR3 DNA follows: TGTGCCTGGAGTAGGGCTAGCGGGGCCTACGAGCAGTACTTC. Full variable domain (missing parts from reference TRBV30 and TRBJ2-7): SQTIHQWPATLVQPVGSPLSLECTVEGTSNPNLYWYRQAAGRGLQLLFYSVGIGQISSEVPQNLSASRPQDRQFILSSKKLLLSDSGFYLCAWSRASGAYEQYFGPGTRLTVT.

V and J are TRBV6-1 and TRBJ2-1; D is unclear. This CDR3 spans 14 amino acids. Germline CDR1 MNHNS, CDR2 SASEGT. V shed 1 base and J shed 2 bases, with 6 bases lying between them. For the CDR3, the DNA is TGTGCCAGCAGTGAAGATTCTACCTACAATGAGCAGTTCTTC. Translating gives CASSEDSTYNEQFF.